The text below deals with one T cell receptor beta chain. The data originate from a study of blood T cell repertoires in COVID-19. Study context: The study drew acute and convalescent COVID-19 samples from the United States, Italy and Spain.

Source study methods: Reference gene primer amplification yielded estimated nucleated cell counts. TCRdb's copy holds only in-frame clones and misses some; the assay was immunoSEQ multiplex PCR. V and J calls and clone size are copied from that table; D and trimming were computed from the DNA. The table lists around 130,000 clones, more than 80% of them singletons. Germline V CDR1 and CDR2: SGDLS, YYNGEE. The CDR3 totals 16 residues. Trimming removed 4 bases at V and 3 bases at J, with 16 bases between. The sequence came from a man in his 70s with active or convalescent COVID-19. The chain couples TRBV9 to TRBJ2-2, with D maybe TRBD1 (6 bases). The sequenced sample consisted of peripheral blood. This CDR3 is CASSCPQGRDTGELFF. DNA for the CDR3: TGTGCCAGCAGCTGTCCACAGGGCCGCGACACCGGGGAGCTGTTTTTT.